One and the same sample provided the 32 T cell receptor beta chains below, sequenced in a study of T cells after yellow fever vaccination. TCRdb re-derived calls from the 5' RACE reads in MiXCR, one entry per CDR3 protein. The data show about 260,000 distinct CDR3 sequences, roughly 3.5% seen once. Sequences were derived from PBMCs, sampled 15 days after the yellow fever booster vaccination. Receptors originate from a man between 18 and 35 years old who received the YFV17D yellow fever vaccine.

At least ten counts were recorded for this clonotype. The rearrangement links TRBV5-1 to TRBJ2-5; 13 nucleotides line up with TRBD2. The CDR3 length is 16 residues. V lost 4 bases to trimming and J lost 5 bases; unmatched junction nucleotides: 8. Germline V CDR1 and CDR2: SGHRS, YFSETQ. CDR3 sequence reads: CASSPGLAGVLETQYF. The CDR3 DNA reads as TGCGCCAGCAGCCCAGGACTAGCGGGGGTGTTGGAGACCCAGTACTTC.

There are many counts of this clonotype. The genes are TRBV20-1 and TRBJ2-3; 12 nucleotides line up with TRBD2. Per the germline V gene, CDR1 is DFQATT and CDR2 is SNEGSKA (reference sequence). This CDR3 is 15 amino acids long. The ends lost 3 bases at V and 1 base at J; junction bases unmatched: 2. The CDR3 nucleotides are TGCAGTGCTAGCCGGACTAGCGGGGGCACAGATACGCAGTATTTT. Amino acid sequence: CSASRTSGGTDTQYF.

In the case of this clonotype: Being one base from a much bigger clone, this may be a read error. The V call is TRBV12-3 or TRBV12-4, the J call TRBJ1-2, with unresolved D. V shed 3 bases and J shed 7 bases, with 12 bases lying between them. The CDR3 is 13 residues long. The chain's CDR3 is CASSFDAGRGYTF. The CDR3 nucleotides are TGTGCCAGCAGTTTTGACGCCGGTCGTGGCTACACCTTC.

This clonotype was counted ten times or more. This rearrangement joins TRBV7-6 to TRBJ1-2; D is undetermined. The germline V gene has CDR1 SGHVS and CDR2 FNYEAQ. This CDR3 is 13 amino acids long. Trimming stripped 5 bases from V and 6 bases from J, with 13 bases between. The CDR3 spells CASSTRAGNGYTF. DNA for the CDR3: TGTGCCAGCAGCACCCGTGCGGGGAATGGCTACACCTTC. Filled out from reference TRBV7-6 and TRBJ1-2, the complete variable domain reads GAGVSQSPRYKVTKRGQDVALRCDPISGHVSLYWYRQALGQGPEFLTYFNYEAQQDKSGLPNDRFSAERPEGSISTLTIQRTEQRDSAMYRCASSTRAGNGYTFGSGTRLTVV.

This clonotype was recorded many times. The genes are TRBV2 and TRBJ2-5, with 7 bases matching TRBD1. This CDR3 has 14 residues. Unmatched junction bases numbered 4, after V lost 4 bases and J lost 2 bases. CDR1 and CDR2 from the germline V gene are SNHLY and FYNNEI. The CDR3 DNA follows: TGTGCCAGCAGTGGGGGACAGCTACAAGAGACCCAGTACTTC. Residues: CASSGGQLQETQYF. Full variable domain (rest looked up from reference TRBV2 and TRBJ2-5): EPEVTQTPSHQVTQMGQEVILRCVPISNHLYFYWYRQILGQKVEFLVSFYNNEISEKSEIFDDQFSVERPDGSNFTLKIRSTKLEDSAMYFCASSGGQLQETQYFGPGTRLLVL.

This clonotype was seen at least ten times. The genes are TRBV5-1 and TRBJ1-1; 8 positions match TRBD1. With 3 bases clipped from V and 0 bases from J, the junction kept 4 bases outside the gene matches. CDR3 length equals 15 residues. Per the germline V gene, CDR1 is SGHRS and CDR2 is YFSETQ. The CDR3 DNA follows: TGCGCCAGCAGCTCAACGACAGGGGTGAACACTGAAGCTTTCTTT. Its translation is CASSSTTGVNTEAFF.

Ten or more counts support this clonotype. This rearrangement joins TRBV6-5 to TRBJ2-7; TRBD1 might be the D (5 bases). The CDR3 is 16 residues long. The germline CDR1 and CDR2 sequences are MNHEY and SVGAGI. Trimming shortened V by 0 bases and J by 4 bases, and 16 bases separated the two germline ends. CDR3 amino acids: CASSYSGAGIGYEQYF. CDR3 nucleotide sequence: TGTGCCAGCAGTTACTCCGGAGCAGGGATAGGGTACGAGCAGTACTTC.

This clonotype showed up many times. V usage is TRBV6-5 and J usage is TRBJ2-1; 7 bases fit TRBD2. V trimming: 7 bases; J trimming: 9 bases; junction bases outside the gene matches: 6. There are 12 residues in the CDR3. Germline CDR1 and CDR2: MNHEY and SVGAGI. The CDR3 reads CASTTGGGEQFF. DNA of the CDR3: TGTGCCAGCACAACGGGGGGAGGTGAGCAGTTCTTC.

This clonotype was seen repeatedly, ten times or more. This chain links TRBV25-1 with TRBJ2-7, with D tentatively TRBD1 or TRBD2 (5 bases each). Germline lookup yields CDR1 MGHDK and CDR2 SYGVNS. CDR3 length equals 16 residues. V was shortened by 4 bases and J by 3 bases, with 19 bases between the two germline ends. Written as DNA, the CDR3 is TGTGCCAGCAGTGCCAAATTCGGGACGGTCTACTACGAGCAGTACGTC. Translation gives CASSAKFGTVYYEQYV.

This clonotype appeared many times. The rearrangement joins TRBV20-1 to TRBJ2-7, with D maybe TRBD2 (6 bases). CDR3 size: 15 residues. Germline V gives CDR1 DFQATT, CDR2 SNEGSKA (reference sequence). The V end was cut by 0 bases, the J end by 6 bases, with 18 bases between. The CDR3 spells CSARDRRGLRVEQYV. CDR3 DNA: TGCAGTGCTAGAGATCGGCGGGGCCTAAGGGTCGAGCAGTACGTC.

This clonotype was detected ten times or more. This chain links TRBV20-1 with TRBJ2-1; D gene uncertain. Germline V gene lookup returns CDR1 DFQATT and CDR2 SNEGSKA (reference sequence). The CDR3 runs to 11 residues. Trimming removed 1 base from V and 8 bases from J, with 6 bases in between. The chain's CDR3 is CSARGSDEQFF. CDR3 sequence (DNA): TGCAGTGCTAGAGGTTCCGATGAGCAGTTCTTC.

This clonotype was counted at least ten times. The chain employs TRBV20-1 and TRBJ2-7; D not certain. The CDR3 runs 13 residues. Trimming left V 6 bases short and J 3 bases short, with 15 bases between. Germline V gene lookup returns CDR1 DFQATT and CDR2 SNEGSKA (reference sequence). The CDR3 coding sequence is TGCAGTGCCCAAGATCCCATAATCTACGAGCAGTACGTC. It codes for CSAQDPIIYEQYV.

This clonotype was counted ten times or more. V gene TRBV7-2 combines with J gene TRBJ2-4; 7 bases line up with TRBD2. CDR3 size: 12 residues. CDR1 is SGHTA and CDR2 is FQGNSA in the germline V gene. V was clipped by 1 base and J by 9 bases; unmatched bases: 0. The CDR3 region is CASSLGGGIQYF. The CDR3, as DNA: TGTGCCAGCAGCTTAGGGGGGGGCATTCAGTACTTC.

This clonotype was counted many times. This chain links TRBV5-6 with TRBJ2-2; D not certain. CDR1 and CDR2 from the germline V gene are SGHDT and YYEEEE. The CDR3 runs to 15 residues. V was pared by 1 base and J by 7 bases, with 14 bases between. CDR3 amino acids: CASSLPPLKFGELFF. The DNA of the CDR3 is TGTGCCAGCAGCTTGCCCCCTTTGAAGTTCGGGGAGCTGTTTTTT. Variable domain in full (rest from reference TRBV5-6 and TRBJ2-2): DAGVTQSPTHLIKTRGQQVTLRCSPKSGHDTVSWYQQALGQGPQFIFQYYEEEERQRGNFPDRFSGHQFPNYSSELNVNALLLGDSALYLCASSLPPLKFGELFFGEGSRLTVL.

Ten or more counts support this clonotype. V usage is TRBV7-2 and J usage is TRBJ2-4, with 7 positions matching TRBD2. After removal of 5 bases from V and 7 bases from J, the junction contained 2 bases not matched to a gene. The CDR3 extends over 12 amino acids. The V gene's germline CDR1 is SGHTA and CDR2 FQGNSA. The CDR3 DNA follows: TGTGCCAGCAGCCCCGGGGGGAACATTCAGTACTTC. It codes for CASSPGGNIQYF.

This clonotype showed up many times. This sequence joins TRBV20-1 and TRBJ2-1, with a weak D call TRBD2 (6 bases). V lost 5 bases, J lost 3 bases, and 20 bases lay in between. Germline CDR1 reads DFQATT; CDR2 reads SNEGSKA (reference sequence). This CDR3 is built from 16 residues. CDR3 bases: TGCAGTGCTGAGGCTAATGGAGGGGCATACTACAATGAGCAGTTCTTC. Translated: CSAEANGGAYYNEQFF.

This chain links TRBV10-2 with TRBJ2-7; D ambiguous. Germline V gene sequence: CDR1 WSHSY, CDR2 SAAADI. V was trimmed by 5 bases and J by 6 bases, leaving 8 bases between them. This CDR3 contains 11 residues. In nucleotides, the CDR3 is TGCGCCAGCAGTTCCACCGGCGAGCAGTACGTC. This codes for CASSSTGEQYV.

This clonotype was recorded at least ten times. This chain connects TRBV29-1 to TRBJ2-5; 7 nucleotides align to TRBD2. Trimming removed 6 bases from V and 5 bases from J; junction bases left unmatched: 6. The CDR3 covers 12 residues. From germline, CDR1 is SQVTM and CDR2 ANQGSEA. The CDR3 DNA follows: TGCAGCGTAAGCGGGGCGGTCGAGACCCAGTACTTC. Residues: CSVSGAVETQYF.

This clonotype was counted many times. V is TRBV5-1 and J is TRBJ2-7; TRBD2 aligns across 10 bases. The V gene end was trimmed by 0 bases and the J gene end by 5 bases; junction bases not matched to a gene: 5. The CDR3 has 15 amino acids. CDR1 is SGHRS, CDR2 YFSETQ, per germline. The CDR3 sequence: CASSLGSGGFDEQYF. For the CDR3, the DNA is TGCGCCAGCAGCTTGGGTAGCGGGGGGTTCGACGAGCAGTACTTC.

This chain uses TRBV7-2 with TRBJ1-3, with D unclear. Trimming shortened V by 2 bases and J by 0 bases, and 8 bases separated the two germline ends. The germline CDR1 and CDR2 sequences are SGHTA and FQGNSA. This CDR3 has 15 amino acids. This CDR3 is CASSLYLLSGNTIYF. The DNA for the CDR3 is TGTGCCAGCAGCTTATACCTCCTCTCTGGAAACACCATATATTTT. Full variable domain (missing parts from reference TRBV7-2 and TRBJ1-3): GAGVSQSPSNKVTEKGKDVELRCDPISGHTALYWYRQSLGQGLEFLIYFQGNSAPDKSGLPSDRFSAERTGGSVSTLTIQRTQQEDSAVYLCASSLYLLSGNTIYFGEGSWLTVV.

The gene calls are TRBV10-3 and TRBJ2-7; the D gene could be TRBD1 or TRBD2 (5 bases each). V lost 6 bases to trimming and J lost 4 bases, with 19 bases between them. Germline assignment: CDR1 ENHRY and CDR2 SYGVKD. The CDR3 loop spans 15 amino acids. The CDR3 DNA reads as TGTGCCATCAGGCGTCCGAGGGACCGAGAGTACGAGCAGTACTTC. Amino acids: CAIRRPRDREYEQYF.

The chain joins TRBV7-3 to TRBJ2-1; 7 nucleotides align to TRBD1. The CDR3 has 15 residues. Germline values: CDR1 SGHTA, CDR2 FQGTGA. Trimming removed 3 bases from V and 3 bases from J; junction bases left unmatched: 5. CDR3 residues: CASSFDRALYNEQFF. The CDR3 nucleotides are TGTGCCAGCAGCTTCGACAGGGCCCTCTACAATGAGCAGTTCTTC.

In this sample, this clonotype turned up many times. V gene TRBV12-3 or TRBV12-4 combines with J gene TRBJ2-3; D may be TRBD2 (6 bases). The ends were cut back, 3 bases at V and 2 bases at J, with 12 bases in the middle. The CDR3 has 15 amino acids. DNA for the CDR3: TGTGCCAGCAGTTTGCTTGGGGGACTCACAGATACGCAGTATTTT. Encoded protein: CASSLLGGLTDTQYF.

This clonotype occurred many times. The rearrangement joins TRBV20-1 to TRBJ2-3; 12 nucleotides agree with TRBD2. The trim removed 2 bases at V and 2 bases at J, leaving 5 bases unmatched. The CDR3 loop spans 16 amino acids. The germline gives CDR1 DFQATT, CDR2 SNEGSKA (reference sequence). The CDR3 sequence is CSARLAGGRITDTQYF. The CDR3 region has the DNA TGCAGTGCTAGACTAGCGGGGGGGCGAATCACAGATACGCAGTATTTT.

This clonotype has ten or more counts. The chain uses TRBV7-2 and TRBJ2-7, with D unclear. The V and J ends lost 4 bases and 4 bases respectively, with 20 bases between them. The CDR3 extends over 16 amino acids. Germline assignment: CDR1 SGHTA and CDR2 FQGNSA. The CDR3 coding sequence is TGTGCCAGCAGCTCCTCATACTTACGGACCGGGTACGAGCAGTACGTC. This translates into CASSSSYLRTGYEQYV.

This clonotype was recorded many times. The chain's CDR3 is CASSYPRQGAAGYTF. CDR3 sequence (DNA): TGTGCCAGCAGTTACCCGCGTCAGGGGGCCGCCGGCTACACCTTC. The chain joins TRBV6-2 or TRBV6-3 to TRBJ1-2; 8 bases are a match to TRBD1. Germline-derived CDR1 and CDR2 are MNHEY and SVGEGT. The CDR3 sequence is 15 residues long. V lost 2 bases to trimming and J lost 8 bases; unmatched junction nucleotides: 10.

This clonotype showed up many times. The chain employs TRBV7-2 and TRBJ2-7; D is possibly TRBD1 (6 bases). Germline assignment: CDR1 SGHTA and CDR2 FQGNSA. The CDR3 has 16 residues. V lost 3 bases, J lost 2 bases, and 17 bases lay in between. DNA for the CDR3: TGTGCCAGCAGCTTTTTTCGATCTGGGGGCACCTACGAGCAGTACTTC. It encodes CASSFFRSGGTYEQYF.

The sample holds many counts of this clonotype. The chain carries TRBV5-1 and TRBJ1-1; D gene unclear. This CDR3 comprises 12 residues. Between the trimmed V and J ends, which lost 3 bases and 1 base, there was a span of 4 bases. Germline V gives CDR1 SGHRS, CDR2 YFSETQ. The CDR3 sequence: CASSSANTEAFF. CDR3 in DNA: TGCGCCAGCAGCTCAGCGAACACTGAAGCTTTCTTT. The full variable domain, with the rest looked up from reference TRBV5-1 and TRBJ1-1, is KAGVTQTPRYLIKTRGQQVTLSCSPISGHRSVSWYQQTPGQGLQFLFEYFSETQRNKGNFPGRFSGRQFSNSRSEMNVSTLELGDSALYLCASSSANTEAFFGQGTRLTVV.

This clonotype has ten or more counts. The chain combines TRBV12-3 or TRBV12-4 with TRBJ1-6; the D gene is possibly TRBD1 (5 bases). V was cut by 5 bases and J by 8 bases, with 10 bases left in between. CDR3 length equals 13 residues. CDR3 protein: CASSLVGDSPLHF. CDR3 bases: TGTGCCAGCAGTCTCGTGGGGGATTCACCCCTCCACTTT.

There are many counts of this clonotype. This sequence joins TRBV6-2 or TRBV6-3 and TRBJ2-1, with 10 bases lining up with TRBD2. CDR3 size: 14 residues. Looked up from germline, CDR1 is MNHEY and CDR2 is SVGEGT. The V gene end was trimmed by 6 bases and the J gene end by 5 bases; junction bases not matched to a gene: 4. The CDR3 DNA sequence: TGTGCCAGCAGCGGACTAGCGGCTCACAATGAGCAGTTCTTC. Translating gives CASSGLAAHNEQFF.

This clonotype was seen a handful of times. V usage is TRBV9 and J usage is TRBJ1-6; 11 bases agree with TRBD1. Germline trimming cut 3 bases from V and 10 bases from J; bases unmatched to any gene: 0. The CDR3 is 13 amino acids. Per the germline V gene, CDR1 is SGDLS and CDR2 is YYNGEE. CDR3 nucleotides: TGTGCCAGCAGCGGGACAGGGGGCTCACCCCTCCACTTT. Protein sequence: CASSGTGGSPLHF.

This clonotype was counted many times. This rearrangement joins TRBV29-1 to TRBJ2-3, with D perhaps matching TRBD2 (6 bases). Trimming left V 0 bases short and J 2 bases short, with 15 bases between. Germline V gene sequence: CDR1 SQVTM, CDR2 ANQGSEA. The CDR3 has 16 residues. The CDR3 DNA is TGCAGCGTTGAAGATCTGTGGCGGGGAGCCACAGATACGCAGTATTTT. Its translation is CSVEDLWRGATDTQYF.